A single sample gave rise to the 31 T cell receptor beta chains below, sequenced in a study of CD8 T cells in ankylosing spondylitis (TCRdb year 2017). To prepare the library, 5' RACE was applied. Reads for this sample came from an Illumina HiSeq 2500. Clones were called with MiXCR by TCRdb after fastp trimmed the public reads at Q25, and only in-frame beta chains were retained. Every CDR3 protein is listed once, alongside the most common genes and DNA of its rows. The sample table records roughly 180,000 distinct CDR3 sequences; 8.5% to 10% of these occur just once. The ten largest make up roughly 16% of the sample. What was sequenced was blood, either unsorted or a sorted T cell fraction (not recorded which). All receptors come from a female donor with ankylosing spondylitis or in good health (not recorded which).

V and J are TRBV27 and TRBJ2-3; D remains ambiguous. Between the trimmed V and J ends, which lost 5 bases and 6 bases, there was a span of 18 bases. Germline lookup yields CDR1 MNHEY and CDR2 SMNVEV (reference sequence). CDR3 size: 15 residues. The chain's CDR3 is CASSLWATQYDTQYF. CDR3 bases: TGTGCCAGCAGTCTTTGGGCTACGCAGTACGATACGCAGTATTTT.

This chain links TRBV20-1 with TRBJ2-7; D is perhaps TRBD1 (5 bases). The CDR3 loop spans 15 amino acids. The V end was cut by 1 base, the J end by 6 bases, with 19 bases between. Germline values: CDR1 DFQATT, CDR2 SNEGSKA (reference sequence). The CDR3 DNA sequence: TGCAGTGCTAGAGTGAGGTCCCCCAGGGTCCTCGAGCAGTACTTC. This gives the protein CSARVRSPRVLEQYF.

This clonotype was detected once. This chain joins TRBV29-1 and TRBJ1-2, with D possibly being TRBD1 (5 bases). This CDR3 is 11 amino acids long. Germline CDR1 and CDR2: SQVTM and ANQGSEA. With 0 bases removed from V and 11 bases from J, the gap between germline ends came to 10 bases. The CDR3 region is CSVEDLGLYTF. Written as DNA, the CDR3 is TGCAGCGTTGAAGATTTGGGGCTTTACACCTTC.

This clonotype was recorded a few times. The V call is TRBV12-3 or TRBV12-4, the J call TRBJ2-7, with D hard to call. The CDR3 is 13 amino acids. V lost 6 bases, J lost 4 bases, and 13 bases lay in between. The CDR3 DNA reads as TGTGCCAGCAGCCTAAGAATTATTTACGAGCAGTACTTC. Translating gives CASSLRIIYEQYF.

The rearrangement uses TRBV12-3 or TRBV12-4 and TRBJ1-1; TRBD1 is a possible D gene (6 bases). V lost 3 bases and J 3 bases, leaving 17 bases between the germline ends. The CDR3 covers 16 residues. CDR3 amino acids: CASSLGGDFKHTEAFF. In DNA form, the CDR3 reads TGTGCCAGCAGTTTGGGGGGCGATTTCAAGCACACTGAAGCTTTCTTT.

This clonotype was detected ten times or more. V usage is TRBV4-2 and J usage is TRBJ1-1; D gene ambiguous. CDR1 is LGHNA, CDR2 YNFKEQ, per germline. With 0 bases removed from V and 2 bases from J, the gap between germline ends came to 10 bases. CDR3 length: 15 amino acids. The CDR3 protein is CASSQEGRINTEAFF. The CDR3 nucleotides are TGTGCCAGCAGCCAAGAAGGCCGGATCAACACTGAAGCTTTCTTT.

The chain has TRBV11-3 and TRBJ2-1; 9 bases map to TRBD2. After removal of 0 bases from V and 5 bases from J, the junction contained 2 bases not matched to a gene. Germline V gene lookup returns CDR1 SGHNT and CDR2 YENEEA. The CDR3 is made up of 15 amino acids. This CDR3 reads CASSLDLAGHNEQFF. In DNA form, the CDR3 reads TGTGCCAGCAGCTTAGACCTAGCGGGGCACAATGAGCAGTTCTTC.

This clonotype was picked up a small number of times. The gene calls are TRBV12-3 or TRBV12-4 and TRBJ2-1; TRBD2 matches 8 bases. The CDR3 runs 14 residues. Unmatched junction bases numbered 10, after V lost 7 bases and J lost 8 bases. Here the CDR3 reads CASIPGLVVDEQFF. The DNA of the CDR3 is TGTGCCAGCATCCCGGGACTAGTGGTCGATGAGCAGTTCTTC.

The CDR3 sequence: CASSYSTGTDTQYF. In DNA, the CDR3 is TGTGCCAGCAGTTACTCGACCGGGACAGATACGCAGTATTTT. The chain uses TRBV6-5 and TRBJ2-3; no clear D gene. The V end was cut by 0 bases, the J end by 3 bases, with 7 bases between. Per the germline V gene, CDR1 is MNHEY and CDR2 is SVGAGI. There are 14 residues in the CDR3.

This clonotype turned up a few times. This chain connects TRBV9 to TRBJ2-1, with D perhaps being TRBD1 or TRBD2 (5 bases each). The CDR3 contains 13 residues. CDR1 and CDR2 (germline): SGDLS, YYNGEE. The germline V and J ends were trimmed by 4 bases and 10 bases, with 15 bases remaining between them. CDR3 nucleotide sequence: TGTGCCAGCAGCTCCTCCAACGGGGCGGAGCAGTTCTTC. This sequence encodes CASSSSNGAEQFF.

There are a few counts of this clonotype. This chain uses TRBV16 with TRBJ1-1; D call uncertain. The germline V gene has CDR1 KGHSY and CDR2 FQNENV. The CDR3 is 13 amino acids. Trimming pared 5 bases from V and 0 bases from J, leaving 7 bases between. The CDR3 bases are TGTGCCAGCAGCGCTCCCATGAACACTGAAGCTTTCTTT. Translation gives CASSAPMNTEAFF.

This clonotype was detected only a few times. This rearrangement joins TRBV15 to TRBJ2-1, with 9 bases fitting TRBD2. V was pared by 0 bases and J by 9 bases, with 3 bases of the junction left unmatched. Germline V gene data show CDR1 as LNHNV and CDR2 as YYDKDF (reference sequence). There are 14 residues in the CDR3. This chain's CDR3 is CATSRDPLAGEQFF. CDR3 DNA: TGTGCCACCAGCAGAGACCCACTAGCGGGTGAGCAGTTCTTC.

At least ten counts were recorded for this clonotype. This chain joins TRBV10-3 and TRBJ1-1; D remains unclear. CDR3 length: 13 residues. From germline, CDR1 is ENHRY and CDR2 SYGVKD. V was clipped by 8 bases and J by 0 bases, with 10 bases between them. This CDR3 is CAISDVLNTEAFF. In nucleotides, the CDR3 is TGTGCCATCTCCGACGTTTTGAACACTGAAGCTTTCTTT.

This clonotype came up many times. Written as DNA, the CDR3 is TGTGCCACCAGTGATTTGAATACCGCGGGGAATGAGCAGTTCTTC. It is translated as CATSDLNTAGNEQFF. The chain links TRBV24-1 to TRBJ2-1, with a possible D match to TRBD2 (6 bases). Germline V gene lookup returns CDR1 KGHDR and CDR2 SFDVKD. V lost 0 bases and J lost 7, with 12 bases in between. This CDR3 contains 15 residues.

The chain is built from TRBV28 and TRBJ2-7, with D perhaps TRBD1 (6 bases). This CDR3 spans 15 amino acids. Trimming removed 1 base at V and 5 bases at J, with 15 bases between. Germline loops: CDR1 MDHEN, CDR2 SYDVKM. CDR3 DNA sequence: TGTGCCAGCAGTTTATTTACAGGGAGACTGGACGAGCAGTACTTC. As protein: CASSLFTGRLDEQYF. Full variable domain (missing parts from reference TRBV28 and TRBJ2-7): DVKVTQSSRYLVKRTGEKVFLECVQDMDHENMFWYRQDPGLGLRLIYFSYDVKMKEKGDIPEGYSVSREKKERFSLILESASTNQTSMYLCASSLFTGRLDEQYFGPGTRLTVT.

This clonotype turned up a few times. The V gene is TRBV7-2, the J gene TRBJ2-7, with 9 bases identical to TRBD2. This CDR3 is built from 15 residues. V lost 0 bases to trimming and J lost 4 bases; unmatched junction nucleotides: 4. CDR1 is SGHTA and CDR2 is FQGNSA in the germline V gene. The CDR3 sequence: CASSLASGSAYEQYF. The CDR3 DNA is TGTGCCAGCAGCTTAGCTAGCGGGAGCGCGTACGAGCAGTACTTC.

The chain uses TRBV7-9 and TRBJ2-2; D gene ambiguous. The CDR3 has 13 amino acids. V was cut by 5 bases and J by 4 bases, with 8 bases left in between. Per the germline V gene, CDR1 is SEHNR and CDR2 is FQNEAQ (reference sequence). CDR3 nucleotides: TGTGCCAGCAGCCACGGAGTCACCGGGGAGCTGTTTTTT. Translation gives CASSHGVTGELFF.

The chain is built from TRBV2 and TRBJ2-2; TRBD1 aligns across 11 bases. The germline gives CDR1 SNHLY, CDR2 FYNNEI. This CDR3 contains 15 residues. Trimming removed 1 base from V and 6 bases from J; junction bases left unmatched: 1. The CDR3 protein is CASSEGTGGPGELFF. Here the CDR3 DNA reads TGTGCCAGCAGTGAAGGGACAGGGGGCCCCGGGGAGCTGTTTTTT.

This clonotype was detected many times. The CDR3 is CASRKRPEAGADTQYF. CDR3 nucleotide sequence: TGTGCCAGCAGGAAAAGACCGGAAGCGGGAGCAGATACGCAGTATTTT. J is TRBJ2-3 and V is TRBV4-2, with TRBD2 matching over 8 bases. Germline V gene lookup returns CDR1 LGHNA and CDR2 YNFKEQ. V shed 6 bases and J 4 bases; nucleotides not matched to a gene: 12. The CDR3 length is 16 residues.

The chain couples TRBV6-2 or TRBV6-3 to TRBJ2-7; 10 nucleotides align to TRBD2. Germline loops: CDR1 MNHEY, CDR2 SVGEGT. This CDR3 is built from 14 residues. The V and J ends lost 7 bases and 3 bases, in that order; junction bases with no gene match: 6. The CDR3 DNA sequence: TGTGCCAGCAACCTAGCGGGGGAAGACTACGAGCAGTACTTC. It codes for CASNLAGEDYEQYF.

J is TRBJ2-5 and V is TRBV5-6; perhaps TRBD2 as D (5 bases). The CDR3 spans 11 residues. Germline V gives CDR1 SGHDT, CDR2 YYEEEE. With 5 bases removed from V and 4 bases from J, the gap between germline ends came to 6 bases. CDR3 sequence reads: CASSAGETQYF. CDR3 bases: TGTGCCAGCAGTGCGGGAGAGACCCAGTACTTC.

A few counts support this clonotype. The CDR3 here is CASSLQGAHWYGYTF. Written as DNA, the CDR3 is TGTGCCAGCAGCTTGCAGGGGGCGCATTGGTACGGCTACACCTTC. This sequence joins TRBV5-4 and TRBJ1-2; 8 positions agree with TRBD1. The V segment lost 1 base and the J segment 8 bases; nucleotides outside the gene matches: 10. Germline V CDR1 and CDR2: SGHNT, YYREEE (reference sequence). The CDR3 is 15 amino acids.

In this sample, this clonotype turned up a few times. This rearrangement joins TRBV6-2 or TRBV6-3 to TRBJ2-5; D uncertain. The germline V and J ends were trimmed by 0 bases and 5 bases, with 10 bases remaining between them. Germline V lookup: CDR1 MNHEY, CDR2 SVGEGT. This CDR3 is 14 amino acids long. CDR3 residues: CASSYSTEGETQYF. The CDR3, as DNA: TGTGCCAGCAGTTACTCGACGGAAGGGGAGACCCAGTACTTC.

The table lists this clonotype with many counts. This sequence joins TRBV29-1 and TRBJ1-2; D not certain. The CDR3 is 13 amino acids. Germline lookup yields CDR1 SQVTM and CDR2 ANQGSEA. Trimming took 3 bases from V and 1 from J, leaving 9 bases between them. The CDR3 spells CSVEAGVNYGYTF. The CDR3 coding sequence is TGCAGCGTTGAGGCCGGGGTTAACTATGGCTACACCTTC.

V usage is TRBV18 and J usage is TRBJ1-5; unclear D gene. CDR1 KGHSH and CDR2 LQKENI come from the germline V gene. Between the trimmed V and J ends, which lost 3 bases and 6 bases, there was a span of 12 bases. The CDR3 consists of 14 residues. CDR3 nucleotides: TGTGCCAGCTCACCCGGGAAGGACCTTCAGCCCCAGCATTTT. The encoded protein is CASSPGKDLQPQHF.

This clonotype was counted between two and nine times. The J gene is TRBJ2-1, the V gene TRBV6-1; 11 bases map to TRBD2. The CDR3 runs to 16 residues. V dropped 7 bases and J dropped 2; count of bases not matched to a gene: 7. Germline V CDR1 and CDR2: MNHNS, SASEGT. The CDR3 here is CASIRPGLAAYNEQFF. For the CDR3, the DNA is TGTGCCAGCATAAGACCGGGACTAGCGGCCTACAATGAGCAGTTCTTC.

The chain carries TRBV6-5 and TRBJ2-3; D gene ambiguous. Germline CDR1 and CDR2: MNHEY and SVGAGI. V lost 0 bases, J lost 2 bases, and 6 bases lay in between. This CDR3 has 14 amino acids. The CDR3 DNA follows: TGTGCCAGCAGTTACTCCCCCCACACAGATACGCAGTATTTT. Its protein product is CASSYSPHTDTQYF.

There are a few counts of this clonotype. The chain has TRBV5-1 and TRBJ2-7, with 9 bases aligning to TRBD1. There are 20 residues in the CDR3. V lost 2 bases and J lost 0; bases outside the gene matches: 18. Germline-derived CDR1 and CDR2 are SGHRS and YFSETQ. The DNA for the CDR3 is TGCGCCAGCAGCTTAGGTCTTAGGACAGGGGAAAATGGCCTCTCCTACGAGCAGTACTTC. Translated: CASSLGLRTGENGLSYEQYF.

This sequence joins TRBV7-9 and TRBJ2-7; 8 bases are a match to TRBD1. V lost 5 bases, J lost 6 bases, and 12 bases stayed unmatched. CDR1 is SEHNR and CDR2 is FQNEAQ in the germline V gene (reference sequence). CDR3 length: 15 residues. The CDR3 DNA reads TGTGCCAGCAGCCCCCAGGACAGGGACGGTCGCGAGCAGTACTTC. Translation: CASSPQDRDGREQYF. The full variable domain, in which reference TRBV7-9 and TRBJ2-7 provide the parts outside the CDR3, is DTGVSQNPRHKITKRGQNVTFRCDPISEHNRLYWYRQTLGQGPEFLTYFQNEAQLEKSRLLSDRFSAERPKGSFSTLEIQRTEQGDSAMYLCASSPQDRDGREQYFGPGTRLTVT.

The rearrangement joins TRBV4-3 to TRBJ1-1; 8 positions match TRBD1. Trimming cost V 3 bases and J 2 bases; bases outside gene matches: 8. CDR3 length: 16 amino acids. Germline loops: CDR1 LGHNA, CDR2 YSLEER. The CDR3 sequence: CASSQGTGVRNTEAFF. The CDR3 DNA sequence: TGCGCCAGCAGCCAGGGGACAGGAGTGAGAAACACTGAAGCTTTCTTT.

The chain combines TRBV30 with TRBJ2-1; 15 bases line up with TRBD2. V shed 2 bases and J 7 bases; nucleotides not matched to a gene: 3. Germline V gene lookup returns CDR1 GTSNPN and CDR2 SVGIG (reference sequence). This CDR3 is built from 15 residues. DNA for the CDR3: TGTGCCTGGAGTAGAGGGACTAGCGGGAGGAATGAGCAGTTCTTC. This codes for CAWSRGTSGRNEQFF.